Listed below are T cell receptor beta chains from one sample, sequenced in a study. One entry per CDR3 protein, called by TCRdb with MiXCR from the RT-PCR reads. The sample yields more than 550,000 distinct CDR3 sequences, about 14% seen once. Material: memory CD4+ T cells from blood. All receptors derive from a female donor in good health, serving as a healthy control. Each CDR3 is given without its conserved first and last residue.

TRBV20-1	11	TRBJ1-4	SASRGEGEKLF
TRBV12-3/TRBV12-4	13	TRBJ1-4	ASSGGGSLNEKLF
TRBV7-2	13	TRBJ2-5	ASSSYGLPGETQY
TRBV3-1	13	TRBJ2-2	ASSKGTGRTGELF
TRBV7-2	14	TRBJ1-2	ASSSAVPVDRDGYT
TRBV5-1	14	TRBJ2-5	ASSLGLQGYQETQY
TRBV29-1	12	TRBJ2-3	SVRGRAGTDTQY
TRBV10-3	12	TRBJ2-5	AITRNPLEETQY
TRBV18	12	TRBJ2-1	ASSPRGGEEEQF
TRBV11-2	11	TRBJ2-2	ASSQDYTGELF
TRBV18	14	TRBJ2-7	ASSPPPGQGSGEQY
TRBV12-5	13	TRBJ2-2	ASAPGRGYTGELF
TRBV7-2	13	TRBJ2-2	ASSLLPVFTGELF
TRBV10-3	10	TRBJ2-7	AISPENYEQY
TRBV4-1	13	TRBJ1-5	ASSQGFGGEQPQH
TRBV27	16	TRBJ2-3	ASSQHGTSGRATDTQY
TRBV20-1	13	TRBJ2-2	SAPGSGANTGELF
TRBV7-6	13	TRBJ2-3	ASSFNPLSTDTQY
TRBV6-1	12	TRBJ2-1	ASSDLGDWSEQF
TRBV5-1	12	TRBJ1-1	ASSFGEFNTEAF
TRBV20-1	12	TRBJ2-2	SASRGLETGELF
TRBV12-3/TRBV12-4	12	TRBJ1-5	ASSLRSASQPQH
TRBV5-1	13	TRBJ1-5	ASSAGTGDGQPQH
TRBV20-1	14	TRBJ2-1	SANDRPGTGYNEQF
TRBV11-2	12	TRBJ1-2	ASSFDRTSYGYT
TRBV29-1	11	TRBJ1-4	SVGQGADEKLF
TRBV12-3/TRBV12-4	13	TRBJ1-1	ASSLEDRVGTEAF
TRBV9	7	TRBJ1-1	ASIPEAF
TRBV27	12	TRBJ1-1	ASSGTGRPLVAF
TRBV11-2	13	TRBJ2-4	ASSLARDIKNIQY
TRBV3-1	12	TRBJ1-5	ASSQGTGDRPQH
TRBV28	12	TRBJ1-5	TSSPDRSNQPQH
TRBV29-1	10	TRBJ2-7	SVRTSGYEQY
TRBV7-9	9	TRBJ2-1	ASSLQDEQF
TRBV20-1	11	TRBJ2-2	SYSSERTGELF
TRBV12-3/TRBV12-4	8	TRBJ2-7	ASSKREKE
TRBV20-1	13	TRBJ2-3	SARDRRAGTDTQY